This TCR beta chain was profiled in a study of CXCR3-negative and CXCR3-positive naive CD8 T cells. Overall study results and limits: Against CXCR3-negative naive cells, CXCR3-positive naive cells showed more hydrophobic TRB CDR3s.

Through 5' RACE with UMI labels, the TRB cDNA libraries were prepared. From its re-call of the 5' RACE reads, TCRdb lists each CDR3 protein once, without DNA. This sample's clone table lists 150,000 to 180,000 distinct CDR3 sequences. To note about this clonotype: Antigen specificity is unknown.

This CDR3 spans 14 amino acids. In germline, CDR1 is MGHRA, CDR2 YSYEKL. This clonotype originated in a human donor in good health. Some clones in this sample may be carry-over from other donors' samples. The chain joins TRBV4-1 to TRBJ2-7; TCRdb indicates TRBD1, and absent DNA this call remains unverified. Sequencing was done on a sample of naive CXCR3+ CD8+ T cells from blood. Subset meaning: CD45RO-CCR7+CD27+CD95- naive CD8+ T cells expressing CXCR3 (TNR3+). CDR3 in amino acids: CASSQPGRSYEQYF.